This is a list of T cell receptor beta chains from one sample in a study of T cell repertoires in cytomegalovirus infection. These TCRs are of unknown antigen specificity. Each CDR3 protein gets one entry after TCRdb re-called the reads with MiXCR. The sample holds about 110,000 distinct CDR3 sequences, roughly 9.1% seen once. Sequenced input: PBMCs, sequenced either directly or after in vitro stimulation (not recorded which). Source of these receptors: a human donor in good health (CMV status not recorded). Some clones in this sample may be carry-over from other donors' samples. CDR3s include the opening cysteine and the closing phenylalanine or tryptophan. Each record gives: CDR3 DNA, CDR3 protein, V gene, J gene, clone size, D gene. A D gene is named only where the DNA matches it firmly. Clone size is shown for a subset of rows, as once, few, many or a class of expanded clone.

cdr3_nt: TGTGCCAGCAGCAAGGAGGCGGCCTATGGCTACACCTTC
cdr3_aa: CASSKEAAYGYTF
v_call: TRBV12-3/TRBV12-4
j_call: TRBJ1-2
clone_size: many
d_call: NA

cdr3_nt: TGTGCCACCAGCAGAGAGGCCGGTTCCTATGGCTACACCTTC
cdr3_aa: CATSREAGSYGYTF
v_call: TRBV15
j_call: TRBJ1-2
clone_size: NA
d_call: NA

cdr3_nt: TGTGCCAGCAGCTCGCCTAGCGGGAGCTCCTACAATGAGCAGTTCTTC
cdr3_aa: CASSSPSGSSYNEQFF
v_call: TRBV7-9
j_call: TRBJ2-1
clone_size: few
d_call: TRBD2

cdr3_nt: TGTGCCAGCAGCCGAGCACACCAGAACACTGAAGCTTTCTTT
cdr3_aa: CASSRAHQNTEAFF
v_call: TRBV11-3
j_call: TRBJ1-1
clone_size: many
d_call: NA

cdr3_nt: TGTGCCAGCAGCTTAGGGGCCGGGGGCGTAGATGAAAAACTGTTTTTT
cdr3_aa: CASSLGAGGVDEKLFF
v_call: TRBV11-2
j_call: TRBJ1-4
clone_size: NA
d_call: NA

cdr3_nt: TGTGCCAGCCGCAATTATCCGCAAGCAACTAATGAAAAACTGTTTTTT
cdr3_aa: CASRNYPQATNEKLFF
v_call: TRBV6-6
j_call: TRBJ1-4
clone_size: NA
d_call: NA

cdr3_nt: TGTGCCAGCAGTTCTCACTCGCCCTCTAGACTAAATGAGCAGTTCTTC
cdr3_aa: CASSSHSPSRLNEQFF
v_call: TRBV12-3/TRBV12-4
j_call: TRBJ2-1
clone_size: many
d_call: NA

cdr3_nt: TGTGCCAGCAGTCCGCGGGACAGAGAGACCCAGTACTTC
cdr3_aa: CASSPRDRETQYF
v_call: TRBV6-1
j_call: TRBJ2-5
clone_size: many
d_call: NA

cdr3_nt: TGTGCCAGCAGTTGGGCGGGAGGGGCAGATACGCAGTATTTT
cdr3_aa: CASSWAGGADTQYF
v_call: TRBV27
j_call: TRBJ2-3
clone_size: NA
d_call: TRBD2

cdr3_nt: TGTGCCAGCAGCTTTGGCGGAGCTAGCACAGATACGCAGTATTTT
cdr3_aa: CASSFGGASTDTQYF
v_call: TRBV7-2
j_call: TRBJ2-3
clone_size: many
d_call: NA

cdr3_nt: TGTGCTAGCAGCTTTGGAGGTGCGGAGACCCAGTACTTC
cdr3_aa: CASSFGGAETQYF
v_call: TRBV7-7
j_call: TRBJ2-5
clone_size: many
d_call: NA

cdr3_nt: TGCAGCGTTCCCCGGGCTGACAACTATGGCTACACCTTC
cdr3_aa: CSVPRADNYGYTF
v_call: TRBV29-1
j_call: TRBJ1-2
clone_size: NA
d_call: NA

cdr3_nt: TGTGCCAGCAGCTTCACCGGGGAGATCTACGAGCAGTACTTC
cdr3_aa: CASSFTGEIYEQYF
v_call: TRBV7-9
j_call: TRBJ2-7
clone_size: NA
d_call: NA

cdr3_nt: TGTGCCAGCAGCCCTGACAGGGCCACAGATACGCAGTATTTT
cdr3_aa: CASSPDRATDTQYF
v_call: TRBV7-2
j_call: TRBJ2-3
clone_size: many
d_call: TRBD1

cdr3_nt: TGTGCCAGCAGCTCAGACGTGTGGCAGTTGCAGGAGACCCAGTACTTC
cdr3_aa: CASSSDVWQLQETQYF
v_call: TRBV7-9
j_call: TRBJ2-5
clone_size: many
d_call: NA

cdr3_nt: TGCGCCAGCAGCTTGGCCCCCCAAAACAATGAGCAGTTCTTC
cdr3_aa: CASSLAPQNNEQFF
v_call: TRBV5-1
j_call: TRBJ2-1
clone_size: few
d_call: NA

cdr3_nt: TGTGCCAGCAGCCGGGGGACTAGCGGGAGGGCCAACAATGAGCAGTTCTTC
cdr3_aa: CASSRGTSGRANNEQFF
v_call: TRBV7-9
j_call: TRBJ2-1
clone_size: NA
d_call: TRBD2

cdr3_nt: TGTGCCAGCACTTCAACTAACACCGGGGAGCTGTTTTTT
cdr3_aa: CASTSTNTGELFF
v_call: TRBV28
j_call: TRBJ2-2
clone_size: many
d_call: NA

cdr3_nt: TGTGCCAGCAGCTTAGGAATTCGGGTCCGGCAACCGAACACCGGGGAGCTGTTTTTT
cdr3_aa: CASSLGIRVRQPNTGELFF
v_call: TRBV11-2
j_call: TRBJ2-2
clone_size: many
d_call: NA

cdr3_nt: TGTGCCATCGGCGAGGGGACTAGTCAAGAGACCCAGTACTTC
cdr3_aa: CAIGEGTSQETQYF
v_call: TRBV24-1
j_call: TRBJ2-5
clone_size: many
d_call: TRBD2

cdr3_nt: TGTGCCAGCAGCCGTCGGGACCGGGTAAACACCATATATTTT
cdr3_aa: CASSRRDRVNTIYF
v_call: TRBV7-2
j_call: TRBJ1-3
clone_size: few
d_call: NA

cdr3_nt: TGTGCCAGCAGCCGGGAAGGGGGACCCCGTCAAGATACGCAGTATTTT
cdr3_aa: CASSREGGPRQDTQYF
v_call: TRBV5-4
j_call: TRBJ2-3
clone_size: NA
d_call: NA

cdr3_nt: TGTGCCAGCAGCCAAAGGGGGTTGAGGGGCTACACCTTC
cdr3_aa: CASSQRGLRGYTF
v_call: TRBV7-2
j_call: TRBJ1-2
clone_size: many
d_call: NA

cdr3_nt: TGTGCCAGCAGCTTTAGACTAGCGGGAGATCCCGGGGAGCTGTTTTTT
cdr3_aa: CASSFRLAGDPGELFF
v_call: TRBV7-3
j_call: TRBJ2-2
clone_size: many
d_call: TRBD2

cdr3_nt: TGTGCCAGCAGCTGGACAGGGGACGAGACCCAGTACTTC
cdr3_aa: CASSWTGDETQYF
v_call: TRBV12-3/TRBV12-4
j_call: TRBJ2-5
clone_size: many
d_call: TRBD1

cdr3_nt: TGTGCCAGCAGCTTAATAAACAGGAACACTGAAGCTTTCTTT
cdr3_aa: CASSLINRNTEAFF
v_call: TRBV5-8
j_call: TRBJ1-1
clone_size: many
d_call: NA

cdr3_nt: TGTGCCACCAGTGTGGCAGGGGTGGAGAATGAGCAGTTCTTC
cdr3_aa: CATSVAGVENEQFF
v_call: TRBV24-1
j_call: TRBJ2-1
clone_size: few
d_call: NA

cdr3_nt: TGTGCCAGCAGCCCCTCGGGGGTGCGGGAGACCCAGTACTTC
cdr3_aa: CASSPSGVRETQYF
v_call: TRBV7-2
j_call: TRBJ2-5
clone_size: NA
d_call: NA

cdr3_nt: TGTGCCAGCAGGCCTCCGAGACTAGCGGGAGTGGGTGATACGCAGTATTTT
cdr3_aa: CASRPPRLAGVGDTQYF
v_call: TRBV12-3/TRBV12-4
j_call: TRBJ2-3
clone_size: NA
d_call: TRBD2

cdr3_nt: TGTGCCAGCAGTTACGAGGAGGGCACTGAAGCTTTCTTT
cdr3_aa: CASSYEEGTEAFF
v_call: TRBV6-4
j_call: TRBJ1-1
clone_size: many
d_call: NA

cdr3_nt: TGTGCCAGCAGACGGACTAGCGGGACCTACAATGAGCAGTTCTTC
cdr3_aa: CASRRTSGTYNEQFF
v_call: TRBV5-4
j_call: TRBJ2-1
clone_size: NA
d_call: TRBD2

cdr3_nt: TGTGCCAGCAGCGTCCGGGACGGCGAGCAGTTCTTC
cdr3_aa: CASSVRDGEQFF
v_call: TRBV11-2
j_call: TRBJ2-1
clone_size: NA
d_call: NA

cdr3_nt: TGTGCCAGCAGTCCATATGGGGGGCCGATGAGAGATACGCAGTATTTT
cdr3_aa: CASSPYGGPMRDTQYF
v_call: TRBV25-1
j_call: TRBJ2-3
clone_size: many
d_call: NA

cdr3_nt: TGTGCCAGCAGCTTAACCCCGGGACAGGGGCTCAACATTCAGTACTTC
cdr3_aa: CASSLTPGQGLNIQYF
v_call: TRBV7-2
j_call: TRBJ2-4
clone_size: NA
d_call: TRBD1

cdr3_nt: TGTGCCAGCAGTTTTGGGGGCTATGGCTACACCTTC
cdr3_aa: CASSFGGYGYTF
v_call: TRBV12-3/TRBV12-4
j_call: TRBJ1-2
clone_size: few
d_call: NA

cdr3_nt: TGCAGCGTTGACTGGGACGGATACAATGAGCAGTTCTTC
cdr3_aa: CSVDWDGYNEQFF
v_call: TRBV29-1
j_call: TRBJ2-1
clone_size: few
d_call: NA

cdr3_nt: TGTGCCAGCAGCTCGGGACAGGGGCCGGACGAGCAGTACTTC
cdr3_aa: CASSSGQGPDEQYF
v_call: TRBV7-8
j_call: TRBJ2-7
clone_size: few
d_call: TRBD1

cdr3_nt: TGTGCCAGCAGTGGACGGGGTAAGGGGGCCGATACGCAGTATTTT
cdr3_aa: CASSGRGKGADTQYF
v_call: TRBV2
j_call: TRBJ2-3
clone_size: NA
d_call: TRBD1

cdr3_nt: TGTGCCAGCAGCCAAGGAGGACAGGGGAACTATGGCTACACCTTC
cdr3_aa: CASSQGGQGNYGYTF
v_call: TRBV4-2
j_call: TRBJ1-2
clone_size: NA
d_call: TRBD1

cdr3_nt: TGTGCCAGCAGTTCACTACTCGGGGCTAGCGGGTTCAACACCGACTACAATGAGCAGTTCTTC
cdr3_aa: CASSSLLGASGFNTDYNEQFF
v_call: TRBV6-2/TRBV6-3
j_call: TRBJ2-1
clone_size: NA
d_call: TRBD2

cdr3_nt: TGTGCTAGCAGCCCAGGGACAGGGGGGACGCAGTATTTT
cdr3_aa: CASSPGTGGTQYF
v_call: TRBV7-6
j_call: TRBJ2-3
clone_size: NA
d_call: TRBD1

cdr3_nt: TGTGCCAGCAGCGTAGAGTACAATGAGCAGTTCTTC
cdr3_aa: CASSVEYNEQFF
v_call: TRBV9
j_call: TRBJ2-1
clone_size: NA
d_call: NA

cdr3_nt: TGTGCCAGCAGCCCTAAGCGGGTTCAAGAGACCCAGTACTTC
cdr3_aa: CASSPKRVQETQYF
v_call: TRBV7-8
j_call: TRBJ2-5
clone_size: few
d_call: NA

cdr3_nt: TGTGCCAGCAGCTTGGGTTCCGGTAGGACAAATCAGCCCCAGCATTTT
cdr3_aa: CASSLGSGRTNQPQHF
v_call: TRBV5-6
j_call: TRBJ1-5
clone_size: NA
d_call: NA

cdr3_nt: TGTGCCAGCAGCCCCCAGACCTACGAGCAGTACTTC
cdr3_aa: CASSPQTYEQYF
v_call: TRBV7-2
j_call: TRBJ2-7
clone_size: many
d_call: NA

cdr3_nt: TGTGCCAGCAGTTTTGGAGGGGAACTCAATGAAAAACTGTTTTTT
cdr3_aa: CASSFGGELNEKLFF
v_call: TRBV28
j_call: TRBJ1-4
clone_size: many
d_call: NA

cdr3_nt: TGCAGTGCTAGAGAGGTGGGGGGAGCCTCACCCCTCCACTTT
cdr3_aa: CSAREVGGASPLHF
v_call: TRBV20-1
j_call: TRBJ1-6
clone_size: many
d_call: NA

cdr3_nt: TGTGCCACACGGACTAGCGGGAGCTCCTACGAGCAGTACTTC
cdr3_aa: CATRTSGSSYEQYF
v_call: TRBV6-5
j_call: TRBJ2-7
clone_size: few
d_call: TRBD2

cdr3_nt: TGTGCCAGCAGCAAGGACAGAGTGTTGAACACTGAAGCTTTCTTT
cdr3_aa: CASSKDRVLNTEAFF
v_call: TRBV7-9
j_call: TRBJ1-1
clone_size: few
d_call: NA

cdr3_nt: TGTGCCAGCTCACCTCAACTAGCGGGAGATCCGGATACGCAGTATTTT
cdr3_aa: CASSPQLAGDPDTQYF
v_call: TRBV18
j_call: TRBJ2-3
clone_size: many
d_call: TRBD2

cdr3_nt: TGTGCCAGCAGCTTTGGCGTGCACTCCTACAATGAGCAGTTCTTC
cdr3_aa: CASSFGVHSYNEQFF
v_call: TRBV7-2
j_call: TRBJ2-1
clone_size: many
d_call: NA

cdr3_nt: TGTGCCAGCAGCTTGGACAGGGAGAACACTGAAGCTTTCTTT
cdr3_aa: CASSLDRENTEAFF
v_call: TRBV7-3
j_call: TRBJ1-1
clone_size: many
d_call: TRBD1

cdr3_nt: TGTGCCAGCATTCATAGGTACAAGGACACTGAAGCTTTCTTT
cdr3_aa: CASIHRYKDTEAFF
v_call: TRBV6-2/TRBV6-3
j_call: TRBJ1-1
clone_size: many
d_call: NA